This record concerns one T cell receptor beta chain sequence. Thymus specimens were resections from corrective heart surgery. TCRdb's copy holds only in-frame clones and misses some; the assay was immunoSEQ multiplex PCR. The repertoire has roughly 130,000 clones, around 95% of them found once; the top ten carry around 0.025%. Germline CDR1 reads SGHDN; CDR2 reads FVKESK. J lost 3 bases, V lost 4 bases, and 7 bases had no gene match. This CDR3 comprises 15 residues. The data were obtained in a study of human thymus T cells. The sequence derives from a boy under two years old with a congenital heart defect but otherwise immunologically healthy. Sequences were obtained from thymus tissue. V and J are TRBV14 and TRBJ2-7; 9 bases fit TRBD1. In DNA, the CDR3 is TGTGCCAGCAGCCCGGCGGGACAGGGAGTCTACGAGCAGTACTTC. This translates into CASSPAGQGVYEQYF.